The TCR beta chain under discussion was sequenced for a study of blood T cell repertoires in COVID-19. Overall study: Samples of COVID-19 (acute and convalescent) were obtained from the United States, Italy and Spain. Sources were T cells, B-cell-depleted T cells, or PBMCs; the material itself was cDNA or gDNA.

Unmatched junction bases numbered 6, after V lost 3 bases and J lost 6 bases. CDR3 length: 16 amino acids. Germline lookup yields CDR1 MDHEN and CDR2 SYDVKM. In the study's own analysis: Amplification of reference gene primers was used by the study to estimate nucleated cell counts. Some clones are missing from TCRdb's copy, which holds only in-frame ones; the method was immunoSEQ multiplex PCR. That table furnishes V, J and clone size, whereas the DNA furnished D and trimming. Of roughly 92,000 clones detected, roughly 84% appear once; the ten largest clones hold more than 25%. Sequenced: peripheral blood. The source of this sequence is a woman older than 75 with active or convalescent COVID-19. The chain recombines TRBV28 with TRBJ1-6; 9 bases fit TRBD1. CDR3 region: CASSFNRGLSNSPLHF. The CDR3 coding sequence is TGTGCCAGCAGTTTTAACAGGGGGCTAAGTAATTCACCCCTCCACTTT.